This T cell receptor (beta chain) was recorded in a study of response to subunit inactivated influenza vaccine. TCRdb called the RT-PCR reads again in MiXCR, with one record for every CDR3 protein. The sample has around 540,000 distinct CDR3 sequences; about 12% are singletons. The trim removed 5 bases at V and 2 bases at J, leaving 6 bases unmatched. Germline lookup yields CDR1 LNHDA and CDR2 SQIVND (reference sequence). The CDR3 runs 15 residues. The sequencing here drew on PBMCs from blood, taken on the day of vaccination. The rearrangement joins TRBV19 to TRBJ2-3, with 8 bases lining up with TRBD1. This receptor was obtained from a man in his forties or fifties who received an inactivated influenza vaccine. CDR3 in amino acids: CASSERQGNTDTQYF. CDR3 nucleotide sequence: TGTGCCAGTAGTGAACGACAGGGGAACACAGATACGCAGTATTTT.